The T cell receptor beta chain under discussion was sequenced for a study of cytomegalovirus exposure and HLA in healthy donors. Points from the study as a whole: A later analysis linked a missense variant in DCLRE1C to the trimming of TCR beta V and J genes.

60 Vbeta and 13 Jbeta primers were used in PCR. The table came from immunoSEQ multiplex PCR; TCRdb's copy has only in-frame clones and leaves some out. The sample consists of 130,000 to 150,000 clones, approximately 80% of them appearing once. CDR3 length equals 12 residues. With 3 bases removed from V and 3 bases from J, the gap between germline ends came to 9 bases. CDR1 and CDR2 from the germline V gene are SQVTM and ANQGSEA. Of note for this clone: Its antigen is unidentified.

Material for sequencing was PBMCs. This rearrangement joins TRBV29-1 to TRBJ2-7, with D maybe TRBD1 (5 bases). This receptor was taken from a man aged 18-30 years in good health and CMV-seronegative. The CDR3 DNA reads TGCAGCGTTGATACAGGCAGCTACGAGCAGTACTTC. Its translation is CSVDTGSYEQYF.